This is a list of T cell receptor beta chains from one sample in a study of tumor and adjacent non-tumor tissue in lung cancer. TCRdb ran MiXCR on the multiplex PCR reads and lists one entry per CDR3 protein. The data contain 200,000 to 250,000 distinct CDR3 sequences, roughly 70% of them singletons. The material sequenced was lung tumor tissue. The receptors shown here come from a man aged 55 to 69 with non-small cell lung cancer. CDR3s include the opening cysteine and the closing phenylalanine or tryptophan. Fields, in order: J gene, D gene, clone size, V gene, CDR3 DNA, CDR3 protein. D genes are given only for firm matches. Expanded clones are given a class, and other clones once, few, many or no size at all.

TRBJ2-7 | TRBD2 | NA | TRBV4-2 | TGTGCCAGCAGCCAAGATAGGACTAGCGGGAGTGTGTCCTACGAGCAGTACTTC | CASSQDRTSGSVSYEQYF
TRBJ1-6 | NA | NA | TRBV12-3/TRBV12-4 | TGTGCCAGCAGTTTCGTAGGGTCACCCCTCCACTTT | CASSFVGSPLHF
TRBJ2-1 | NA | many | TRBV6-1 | TGTGCCAGCCATGGACATCCCTACAATGAGCAGTTCTTC | CASHGHPYNEQFF
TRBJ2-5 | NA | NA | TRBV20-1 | TGCAGTGTTGCACCAGGACGGGGGCGCGGTCGGGAGACCCAGTACTTC | CSVAPGRGRGRETQYF
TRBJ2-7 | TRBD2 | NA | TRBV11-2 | TGCTCCAGCAGCTTAGGGGGACTAGCCACGGGGGAGCAGTACTTC | CSSSLGGLATGEQYF
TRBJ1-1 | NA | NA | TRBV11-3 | TGTGCCAGCAGCTCCGAAGGGGCGATGAACGCTGAAGCTTTCTTT | CASSSEGAMNAEAFF
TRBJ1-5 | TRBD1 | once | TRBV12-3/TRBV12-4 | TGTGCCAGCAGTCCCCTCGGGACAGGGAGCATTCAGCCCCAACATTTT | CASSPLGTGSIQPQHF
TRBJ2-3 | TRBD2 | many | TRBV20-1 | TGCAGTGCTAGAGACCATCTAGCGGGACGCACAGATACGCAGTATTTT | CSARDHLAGRTDTQYF
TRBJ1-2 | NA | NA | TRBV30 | TGTTTCTGGAGTCCGAGGGGAGCCTATGGCTACACCTTC | CFWSPRGAYGYTF
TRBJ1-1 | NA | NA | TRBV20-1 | TGCAGTGCTAGAAGCTCCGGGTACACTGAAGCTTCCTTT | CSARSSGYTEASF
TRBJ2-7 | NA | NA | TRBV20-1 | TGCAGTGCTAGAGCTAGTAGTCTAAACGAGCAGTACTTC | CSARASSLNEQYF
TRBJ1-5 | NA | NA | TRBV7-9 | TGTGCCAGCAGCCATAATAGCAATCAGCCCCAGCATTTT | CASSHNSNQPQHF
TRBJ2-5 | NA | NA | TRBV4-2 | TGTGCCAGCACCCAAGATATATCCTTCCAAGAGACCCAATACTTC | CASTQDISFQETQYF
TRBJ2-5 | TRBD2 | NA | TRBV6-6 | TGTGCCAGCAGTCGACTAGCGGGGGGCCAAGAGACCCAGTACTTC | CASSRLAGGQETQYF
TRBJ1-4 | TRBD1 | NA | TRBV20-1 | TGCATTGCTAAGGACGACAGGGGTGATGAAAAACTGTTTTTT | CIAKDDRGDEKLFF
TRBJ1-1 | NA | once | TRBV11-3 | TGTGCCAGCATCCCCTGGGGGGGACACAACACCGAAGCTTTCTTT | CASIPWGGHNTEAFF
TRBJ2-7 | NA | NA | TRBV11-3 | TGTGCCAACAGCTTCGCCGGGTACGACCAGTACTTC | CANSFAGYDQYF
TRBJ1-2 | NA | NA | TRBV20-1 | TGCAGTGCTAGATTTCAGGTCAACGGCTACGCCTTC | CSARFQVNGYAF
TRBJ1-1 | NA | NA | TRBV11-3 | TGTGCCAGCACCTTAATGGGGAGAGGGCCTGAAGCTCTCTTT | CASTLMGRGPEALF
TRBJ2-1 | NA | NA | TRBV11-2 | TGTACCAGCAGCTTAGCTGGGACTCAAAATGAGCAGTTCTTC | CTSSLAGTQNEQFF
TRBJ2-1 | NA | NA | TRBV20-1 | TGCAGTGCTCCGAGGGGCCCCAAAGAGCAGTTCTTC | CSAPRGPKEQFF
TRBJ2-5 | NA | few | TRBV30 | TGTGCCTGGATTTCAGACAGCGACTGGGAGACCCAGTACTTC | CAWISDSDWETQYF
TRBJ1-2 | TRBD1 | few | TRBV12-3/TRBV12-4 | TGTGCCAGCAGGCAGGGCAGGGGGAGGAATGGCTACACCTTC | CASRQGRGRNGYTF
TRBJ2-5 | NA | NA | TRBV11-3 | TGCGGCAGCTGCTTGGGGGGGGCTCAAGAGACCCAGTACTTC | CGSCLGGAQETQYF
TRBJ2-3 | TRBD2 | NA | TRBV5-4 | TGTGCCAGCACCTTGACTAGCGGACCCACAGATACGCAGTATTTT | CASTLTSGPTDTQYF
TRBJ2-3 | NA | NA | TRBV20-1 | TGCAGTGCTGGAACTAACGGTAAATCAGATACGCAGTATTTT | CSAGTNGKSDTQYF
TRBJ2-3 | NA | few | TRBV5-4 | TGTGCCAGCAGCTTGGATAGGCTAGCTTCAGATACGCAGTATTTT | CASSLDRLASDTQYF
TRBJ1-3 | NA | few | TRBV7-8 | TGTGCCAGCAGCTTAGCTGGATTGAGCTCTGGAAACACCATATATTTT | CASSLAGLSSGNTIYF
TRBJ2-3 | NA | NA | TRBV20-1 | TGCAGTGCTAGGGTTAAGAGCGAAGGGCACCCCCAGTATTTT | CSARVKSEGHPQYF
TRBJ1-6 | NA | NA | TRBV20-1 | TGCAGTGCTTCGCCGAACCTGAGGGGACGGAGGGGTTCATCCATCCACTTT | CSASPNLRGRRGSSIHF
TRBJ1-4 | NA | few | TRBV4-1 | TGCGCCAGCAGCCAAGCCTCGGGACGGATAAATGAAAAACTGTTTTTT | CASSQASGRINEKLFF
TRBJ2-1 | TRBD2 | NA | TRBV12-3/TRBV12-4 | TGTGACAGCCGATTACTAGCGAGCAACAATGAGCAGTTCTTC | CDSRLLASNNEQFF
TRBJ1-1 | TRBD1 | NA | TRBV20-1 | TGCAGTGTTAGAGGGCAGGGGGGCACCGAAGCTTTCTTT | CSVRGQGGTEAFF
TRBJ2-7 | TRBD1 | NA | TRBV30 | TGTGCCTGGAGCCCAGGGACAGTTCTGTACGAGCAGTACTTC | CAWSPGTVLYEQYF
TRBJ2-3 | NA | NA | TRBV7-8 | TGTGCCAGTAGCAGAGACATGGATACGCAGTATTTT | CASSRDMDTQYF
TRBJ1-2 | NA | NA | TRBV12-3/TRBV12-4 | TGTGCCAGCACCTTATGGGTGAACTATGGCTATACATTC | CASTLWVNYGYTF
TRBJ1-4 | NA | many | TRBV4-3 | TGCGCCAGCAGCCCGGACAGAATCAATGAAAAACTGTTTTTT | CASSPDRINEKLFF
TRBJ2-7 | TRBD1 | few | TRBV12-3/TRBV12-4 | TGTGCCAGCAGATGGACAGGGGTGGACGAGCAGTACTTC | CASRWTGVDEQYF
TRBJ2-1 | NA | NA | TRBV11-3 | TGTGCCAGCAGCCGGATAGTCGACAATGAGCAGTCCTTC | CASSRIVDNEQSF
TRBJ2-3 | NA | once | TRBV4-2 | TGTGCCAGCAGCCAAGATTTTGATACGCACCATTTT | CASSQDFDTHHF
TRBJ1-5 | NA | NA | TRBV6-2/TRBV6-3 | TGTGCCAGCAGTTACGCCAGGGAGTACCAGCACCAGCATTTT | CASSYAREYQHQHF
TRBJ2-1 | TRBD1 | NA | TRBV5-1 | TGCGCCAGCAGGGGGACAGGGTCCTACAATGAGCAGTTCTTC | CASRGTGSYNEQFF
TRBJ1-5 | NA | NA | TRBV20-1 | TGCAGTGCTAGTGTTCCAGGGAGCAAGAATCATCCCCAGCATTTT | CSASVPGSKNHPQHF
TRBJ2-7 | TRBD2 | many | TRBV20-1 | TGCAGTGCTAGAGATGGTCAGCGGGACGTTGAGCAGTACTTC | CSARDGQRDVEQYF
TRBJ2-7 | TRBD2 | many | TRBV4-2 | TGTGCCAGCAGCCCAAAAGCGGGAGCGGGTGAGCAGTACTTC | CASSPKAGAGEQYF
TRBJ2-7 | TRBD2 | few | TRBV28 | TGTGCCAGCAGTGCGAGCGGGACGATCGAGCAGTACTTC | CASSASGTIEQYF
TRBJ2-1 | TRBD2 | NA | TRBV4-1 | TGCGCCAGCATCCAAGGTAGCGGGACACATCCTGAGCAGTTCTTC | CASIQGSGTHPEQFF
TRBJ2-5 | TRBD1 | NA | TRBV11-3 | TGTACCAGCAGCATATTCAGGGGGCGTCGACAGACCCAGTACTTC | CTSSIFRGRRQTQYF
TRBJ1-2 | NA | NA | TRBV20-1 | TGCAGTGCTAGAGACGGAGCTAACTATGTCTACACCTTC | CSARDGANYVYTF
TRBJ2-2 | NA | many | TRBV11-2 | TGTGCCAGCAGCCCCGAGAGGGCCGGGGAGCTGTTTTTT | CASSPERAGELFF
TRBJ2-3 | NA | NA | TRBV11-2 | TGTGCCAGCAGCTCGAACATCGGGGGTGGCACAGATACGCAATATTTT | CASSSNIGGGTDTQYF
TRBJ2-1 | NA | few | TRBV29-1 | TGCAGCGTCAACTCCGGCTCCTACAATGAGCAGTTCTTC | CSVNSGSYNEQFF
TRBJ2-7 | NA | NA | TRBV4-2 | TGTGCCAGCAGCCAAGGTGAAGGGTCCTCCTACGAGCAGTACTTC | CASSQGEGSSYEQYF